This T cell receptor (beta chain) is from a study of OX40 agonist ivuxolimab in advanced cancers. Turning to the overall study: The costimulatory receptor OX40 (CD134) was targeted by ivuxolimab, a fully human IgG2 agonistic monoclonal antibody. Intravenous ivuxolimab was administered to patients every 2 weeks at six dose levels: 0.01, 0.1, 0.3, 1.5, 3 and 10 mg/kg. Of the roughly 50 dose-escalation patients, hepatocellular carcinoma was present in 19, melanoma in some 15, renal cell carcinoma in 9 and head and neck cancer in 9. In the dose-escalation cohort, roughly 82% of patients were male, and the mean age was roughly 60 years with a range of roughly 23 to 79. Patients were allowed to have had prior anti-PD-1, anti-PD-L1 or anti-CTLA-4 therapy, and around two fifths of the dose-escalation patients had been treated with checkpoint inhibitors. Partial responses occurred in three dose-escalation patients: two with cutaneous melanoma and one with hepatocellular carcinoma. The purpose of peripheral TCRbeta sequencing was to test whether ivuxolimab changed TCR sequence diversity and led to clonal T-cell expansion. The paper describes the monotherapy dose-escalation part (N = 52 patients) of the phase I trial of ivuxolimab. Points the paper makes about the study in general: After ivuxolimab, more expanded clones were found on average in CD8+ T cells than in CD4+ T cells. The antigen specificity of the peripheral T cells that underwent clonal expansion was not determined. At doses of 0.1 to 3.0 mg/kg, clonal expansion of both CD4+ and CD8+ blood T cells was observed from baseline to week 6. Low levels of normalized T-cell clonal expansion were also seen in some patients who did not respond. Partial responders in the 0.1-3.0 mg/kg groups had among the lowest normalized peripheral clonal expansion, especially among CD8+ T cells.

Including the terminal cysteine and phenylalanine, the CDR3 comprises 16 residues. CDR3 DNA is the only sequence kept; it has 48 bases, read in frame from the first base. The germline V gene sets CDR1 to MGHRA and CDR2 to YSYEKL. Trimming at the junction amounts to 4 bases on V and 2 bases on J, and the germline ends lie 17 bases apart. The trial excluded patients who had a history of autoimmune disease or were on systemic immunosuppression. Peripheral blood for TCR sequencing was drawn from every dose cohort at baseline, at cycle 4 day 1 and at cycle 7 day 1. The samples were drawn from a first-in-human, open-label, multicenter phase I dose-escalation trial of ivuxolimab. Adults with locally advanced or metastatic melanoma, renal cell, hepatocellular, or head and neck squamous cell carcinoma were enrolled in the trial. CD4+ and CD8+ T cells were sorted separately from peripheral blood before TCR sequencing.

For this clone: What antigen it recognizes has not been identified. Nothing much larger sits one base from this clone, and base qualities are not available.

Genomic DNA was extracted from sorted cells for sequencing of the TCRbeta CDR3 region. The immunoSEQ Assay was used for sequencing of TCRbeta CDR3 regions. Imported from immuneACCESS, the table was reduced by TCRdb to in-frame sequences with V and J called. These copies leave out some clones; in studies compared against another copy, an unresolved V gene accounts for under half, and the cause of the remainder is not known. Across this sample there are about 92,000 clones, with more than 80% seen only once. 5.8% of the sample comes from the top ten. Source: CD4+ or CD8+ T cells sorted from blood, taken in a trial of the OX40 agonist ivuxolimab. This TCR derives from an adult with an advanced solid tumor such as melanoma, head and neck, liver or kidney cancer. The sequence joins TRBV4-1 to TRBJ2-5, and TRBD2 may be the D gene, going by 5 matching bases. The DNA is TGCGCCAGCAGCCTCCCCGGGCGGGTGGAGCAAGAGACCCAGTACTTC. This yields the protein CASSLPGRVEQETQYF.